A single sample gave rise to the 26 T cell receptor beta chains below, sequenced in a study of blood T cell repertoires in COVID-19. Sequencing was performed with immunoSEQ multiplex PCR; in TCRdb, only in-frame clones are kept and a portion is missing. Here the sample spans 65,000 to 90,000 clones, more than 75% being singletons. The sample comprised peripheral blood. The receptor set was obtained from a man aged 45 to 65 with active COVID-19.

This chain links TRBV19 with TRBJ1-4, with 7 bases lining up with TRBD1. The germline V gene has CDR1 LNHDA and CDR2 SQIVND (reference sequence). The CDR3 is 15 residues long. The trim removed 5 bases at V and 8 bases at J, leaving 11 bases unmatched. As DNA, the CDR3 is TGTGCCAGTAGTCGGACAGGCCCGACGGTCGAAAAACTGTTTTTT. It specifies CASSRTGPTVEKLFF. The full variable domain, with the rest looked up from reference TRBV19 and TRBJ1-4, is DGGITQSPKYLFRKEGQNVTLSCEQNLNHDAMYWYRQDPGQGLRLIYYSQIVNDFQKGDIAEGYSVSREKKESFPLTVTSAQKNPTAFYLCASSRTGPTVEKLFFGSGTQLSVL.

The chain combines TRBV5-1 with TRBJ1-1, with D possibly matching TRBD1 (6 bases). Germline V gives CDR1 SGHRS, CDR2 YFSETQ. This CDR3 region has 14 residues. V dropped 3 bases and J dropped 7 bases, with 16 bases sitting between them. For the CDR3, the DNA is TGCGCCAGCAGCTCGGCGTACCAACAGGGTGAAGCTTTCTTT. Translating it yields CASSSAYQQGEAFF.

This chain links TRBV6-5 with TRBJ2-5, with TRBD1 matching 7 bases. Germline-derived CDR1 and CDR2 are MNHEY and SVGAGI. The CDR3 consists of 13 residues. Trimming removed 5 bases from V and 5 bases from J; junction bases left unmatched: 5. In nucleotides, the CDR3 is TGTGCCAGCAGTCAACTGGACAGGGAGACCCAGTACTTC. Protein: CASSQLDRETQYF.

The genes are TRBV11-3 and TRBJ2-2, with 9 bases matching TRBD2. From germline, CDR1 is SGHNT and CDR2 YENEEA. The ends lost 4 bases at V and 5 bases at J; junction bases unmatched: 5. This CDR3 is built from 15 residues. The CDR3 is CASSSGLAGTGELFF. The CDR3 coding sequence is TGTGCCAGCAGCTCCGGTCTAGCGGGGACCGGGGAGCTGTTTTTT.

This clone has a single count. The chain employs TRBV5-1 and TRBJ2-1, with D possibly TRBD1 on 5 matching bases. Per the germline V gene, CDR1 is SGHRS and CDR2 is YFSETQ. The V end lost 0 bases, the J end lost 7 bases, and 11 bases lay between the germline ends. The CDR3 is 14 amino acids. The CDR3 loop reads CASSLGQGGNEQFF. As DNA, the CDR3 is TGCGCCAGCAGCTTGGGGCAGGGTGGGAATGAGCAGTTCTTC. Based on the CDR3 plus reference TRBV5-1 and TRBJ2-1, the full variable domain is KAGVTQTPRYLIKTRGQQVTLSCSPISGHRSVSWYQQTPGQGLQFLFEYFSETQRNKGNFPGRFSGRQFSNSRSEMNVSTLELGDSALYLCASSLGQGGNEQFFGPGTRLTVL.

A few counts support this clone. The chain carries TRBV7-8 and TRBJ2-7, with D perhaps matching TRBD2 (5 bases). V lost 4 bases and J 2 bases, leaving 9 bases between the germline ends. This CDR3 region has 13 residues. The germline V gene encodes CDR1 SGHVS and CDR2 FQNEAQ. CDR3 DNA sequence: TGTGCCAGCAGCTCATCCGGGACCTACGAGCAGTACTTC. It specifies CASSSSGTYEQYF.

The V gene is TRBV6-5, the J gene TRBJ1-2; D unresolved. Trimming pared 6 bases from V and 8 bases from J, leaving 13 bases between. CDR1 is MNHEY, CDR2 SVGAGI, per germline. The CDR3 sequence is 12 residues long. The CDR3 region has the DNA TGTGCCAGCAGAGGATCCACGGGGGGCTACACCTTC. Translation: CASRGSTGGYTF.

The chain joins TRBV5-1 to TRBJ1-2; perhaps TRBD1 as D (6 bases). The CDR3 consists of 15 residues. Germline loops: CDR1 SGHRS, CDR2 YFSETQ. With 1 base removed from V and 4 bases from J, the gap between germline ends came to 14 bases. The CDR3 nucleotides are TGCGCCAGCAGCTTGATATCGACAGGTGCCTATGGCTACACCTTC. Its translation: CASSLISTGAYGYTF.

V is TRBV18 and J is TRBJ2-3; the match to TRBD2 covers 8 bases. The V gene end was trimmed by 3 bases and the J gene end by 1 base; junction bases not matched to a gene: 9. Germline CDR1 reads KGHSH; CDR2 reads LQKENI. The length of the CDR3 is 17 residues. CDR3 residues: CASSPRLAGTGTDTQYF. The CDR3, as DNA: TGTGCCAGCTCACCTAGATTAGCGGGGACGGGCACAGATACGCAGTATTTT.

V and J are TRBV2 and TRBJ2-7; tentative D call: TRBD1 (6 bases). The CDR3 spans 12 residues. V was shortened by 5 bases and J by 6 bases, with 11 bases between the two germline ends. Germline lookup yields CDR1 SNHLY and CDR2 FYNNEI. The DNA for the CDR3 is TGTGCCAGCAGTACCACAGGGATCGAGCAGTACTTC. It codes for CASSTTGIEQYF.

Turning to this clone: Compared with germline, one end of the junction differs, possibly owing to a read error. The V gene is TRBV3-1 (or the pseudogene TRBV3-2), the J gene TRBJ2-3; 9 bases map to TRBD1. Germline values: CDR1 LGHDT, CDR2 YNNKEL (reference sequence). The CDR3 is 13 amino acids. The CDR3 protein is CASSQGGQGPELF. In DNA, the CDR3 is TGTGCCAGCAGCCAAGGGGGACAGGGCCCGGAGCTTTTT.

This clone was counted a few times. The rearrangement uses TRBV6-6 and TRBJ2-7; TRBD1 aligns across 9 bases. V dropped 5 bases and J dropped 4; count of bases not matched to a gene: 9. The CDR3 consists of 15 residues. Looked up from germline, CDR1 is MNHNY and CDR2 is SVGAGI (reference sequence). CDR3 nucleotide sequence: TGTGCCAGCAGTACACAGGACAGGGGTGTATACGAGCAGTACTTC. The encoded protein is CASSTQDRGVYEQYF.

The V and J genes are TRBV7-3 and TRBJ2-1, with 8 bases matching TRBD2. Germline lookup yields CDR1 SGHTA and CDR2 FQGTGA. With 5 bases clipped from V and 8 bases from J, the junction kept 11 bases outside the gene matches. This CDR3 region has 15 residues. CDR3 loop: CASSPHVDGGDEQFF. The CDR3 DNA sequence: TGTGCCAGCAGCCCCCACGTGGACGGGGGGGATGAGCAGTTCTTC.

The chain links TRBV24-1 to TRBJ1-2; D possibly corresponds to TRBD1 (5 bases). The V and J ends lost 0 bases and 6 bases respectively, with 7 bases between them. The CDR3 is 13 residues long. Per germline, CDR1 KGHDR and CDR2 SFDVKD. CDR3 region: CATSDLSRDGYTF. Here the CDR3 DNA reads TGTGCCACCAGTGATTTGAGCAGGGATGGCTACACCTTC.

The rearrangement links TRBV5-6 to TRBJ1-2; 8 nucleotides line up with TRBD1. Losses at the gene ends were 0 bases for V and 1 base for J; bases not matched to a gene: 2. Germline CDR1 is SGHDT and CDR2 is YYEEEE. There are 15 residues in the CDR3. CDR3 sequence: CASSLGTGNNYGYTF. CDR3 DNA: TGTGCCAGCAGCTTGGGGACAGGGAATAACTATGGCTACACCTTC.

The CDR3 DNA is TGTGCCAGCAGCTTCCCGGGAGGGCCGCGTGAGACCCAGTACTTC. Translation gives CASSFPGGPRETQYF. This rearrangement joins TRBV5-6 to TRBJ2-5; 8 bases map to TRBD2. Germline loops: CDR1 SGHDT, CDR2 YYEEEE. V gave up 2 bases and J gave up 5 bases; unmatched junction bases: 8. There are 15 residues in the CDR3. The full variable domain, in which reference TRBV5-6 and TRBJ2-5 provide the parts outside the CDR3, is DAGVTQSPTHLIKTRGQQVTLRCSPKSGHDTVSWYQQALGQGPQFIFQYYEEEERQRGNFPDRFSGHQFPNYSSELNVNALLLGDSALYLCASSFPGGPRETQYFGPGTRLLVL.

The chain is built from TRBV5-4 and TRBJ1-2; 9 nucleotides line up with TRBD1. The CDR3 loop spans 13 amino acids. V was pared by 3 bases and J by 8 bases, with 5 bases of the junction left unmatched. Germline assignment: CDR1 SGHNT and CDR2 YYREEE (reference sequence). The CDR3 region has the DNA TGTGCCAGCAGCTATACAGGGGGCCGCGGCTACACCTTC. Protein product: CASSYTGGRGYTF.

This rearrangement joins TRBV12-3 or TRBV12-4 to TRBJ2-3, with D possibly matching TRBD2 (6 bases). The ends were cut back, 3 bases at V and 3 bases at J, with 7 bases in the middle. The CDR3 length is 13 residues. CDR3 region: CASSLRETDTQYF. In DNA, the CDR3 is TGTGCCAGCAGTTTGCGGGAAACAGATACGCAGTATTTT.

CDR3 DNA sequence: TGTGCCAGCAGCCTGGGGGGGGAGGACACTGAAGCTTTCTTT. It is translated as CASSLGGEDTEAFF. This rearrangement joins TRBV4-2 to TRBJ1-1, with D possibly being TRBD1 (5 bases). V gave up 4 bases and J gave up 3 bases, with 12 bases separating them. Looked up from germline, CDR1 is LGHNA and CDR2 is YNFKEQ. The CDR3 has 14 amino acids.

The rearrangement uses TRBV3-1 (or the pseudogene TRBV3-2) and TRBJ1-5; a weak D match, TRBD1 (5 bases). Germline CDR1 is LGHDT and CDR2 is YNNKEL (reference sequence). There are 15 residues in the CDR3. Trimming shortened V by 5 bases and J by 0 bases, and 11 bases separated the two germline ends. The CDR3 DNA sequence: TGTGCCAGCAGCACTCGGGACTTTAGCAATCAGCCCCAGCATTTT. It yields the protein CASSTRDFSNQPQHF.

CDR3 in DNA: TGCGCCAGCAGCTTGGGTACAGGGGGAAACGAGCAGTACTTC. Amino acids: CASSLGTGGNEQYF. The V gene is TRBV5-1, the J gene TRBJ2-7; TRBD1 matches at 8 bases. With 0 bases clipped from V and 5 bases from J, the junction kept 4 bases outside the gene matches. Germline V gene data show CDR1 as SGHRS and CDR2 as YFSETQ. This CDR3 spans 14 amino acids.

The chain carries TRBV7-9 and TRBJ2-1, with D perhaps matching TRBD1 (7 bases). There are 14 residues in the CDR3. Trimming took off 1 base at V and 6 bases at J, with 10 bases between the two ends. The V gene's germline CDR1 is SEHNR and CDR2 FQNEAQ (reference sequence). CDR3 region: CASSLDQGGNEQFF. The CDR3 coding sequence is TGTGCCAGCAGCTTAGATCAGGGGGGCAATGAGCAGTTCTTC.

This clone was found once. The chain links TRBV9 to TRBJ2-1; 7 bases align to TRBD2. This CDR3 is 14 amino acids long. Trimming at V came to 4 bases and at J to 9 bases, leaving 10 bases not matched to a gene. Germline CDR1 is SGDLS and CDR2 is YYNGEE. The CDR3 is CASSPTRLAGEQFF. CDR3 bases: TGTGCCAGCAGCCCCACCCGACTAGCTGGTGAGCAGTTCTTC.

The V and J genes are TRBV6-5 and TRBJ2-7; D is perhaps TRBD2 (6 bases). Looked up from germline, CDR1 is MNHEY and CDR2 is SVGAGI. The V and J ends lost 7 bases and 0 bases respectively, with 16 bases between them. This CDR3 spans 15 amino acids. The CDR3 here is CASTLFEAGSYEQYF. The CDR3 DNA follows: TGTGCCAGCACCCTTTTCGAAGCGGGCTCCTACGAGCAGTACTTC.

The count of this clone is one. The V gene is TRBV4-1, the J gene TRBJ2-1, with D unresolved. V was shortened by 0 bases and J by 7 bases, with 16 bases between the two germline ends. The CDR3 is 16 amino acids. Germline CDR1 is MGHRA and CDR2 is YSYEKL. In DNA, the CDR3 is TGCGCCAGCAGCCAAGATGGAGTACTCCTTCGGAATGAGCAGTTCTTC. This encodes CASSQDGVLLRNEQFF.

As DNA, the CDR3 is TGTGCCATCAAGCGTGAGGACAATGAGCAGTTCTTC. Encoded protein: CAIKREDNEQFF. The chain uses TRBV10-3 and TRBJ2-1; D uncertain. This CDR3 is built from 12 residues. Per germline, CDR1 ENHRY and CDR2 SYGVKD. Trimming removed 7 bases at V and 5 bases at J, with 9 bases between.